What follows are 25 T cell receptor beta chains derived from one specimen sequenced in a study of T cells in women clearing cervical HPV infection. The method was immunoSEQ multiplex PCR; TCRdb's version includes in-frame clones alone and lacks a portion of them. In all, the sample yields some 39,000 clones. The sample consisted of blood buffy coat. These receptors came from a woman between 18 and 70 years old with a cervical HPV16 infection that either progressed to CIN3+ or cleared (not recorded which).

As for this clone: Read sequence stops 3 residues before the CDR3 end, and the germline J gene provides the missing end. The V call is TRBV4-1, the J call TRBJ2-1; D possibly corresponds to TRBD2 (7 bases). The germline gives CDR1 MGHRA, CDR2 YSYEKL. Between the trimmed V and J ends, which lost 3 bases and 9 bases, there was a span of 21 bases. This CDR3 contains 16 residues. The part of the CDR3 DNA that was read is TGCGCCAGCAGCCACCCCAGGGCGGGGGCTGTGGGTGAG. This gives the protein CASSHPRAGAVGE. From start to end, the CDR3 is CASSHPRAGAVGEQFF.

Of note for this clone: The read halts 3 residues ahead of the CDR3 end, with the missing end drawn from the germline J gene. The gene calls are TRBV20-1 and TRBJ2-3, with a weak D call TRBD1 (6 bases). Trimming left V 3 bases short and J 2 bases short, with 15 bases between. CDR3 length: 15 residues. Germline loops: CDR1 DFQATT, CDR2 SNEGSKA (reference sequence). CDR3 DNA (partial): TGCAGTGCTAGGGGGGCAAGGGGTTTCACAGATACG. Translating it yields CSARGARGFTDT. In full, the CDR3 reads CSARGARGFTDTQYF.

A word on this clone: The CDR3 is cut off 3 residues early in the read; its end comes from the germline J gene. This sequence joins TRBV6-2 or TRBV6-3 and TRBJ1-2, with a possible D match to TRBD1 (6 bases). Germline loops: CDR1 MNHEY, CDR2 SVGEGT. The CDR3 has 13 residues. The part of the CDR3 DNA that was read is TGTGCCAGCAGTCAAGCAGGGGATAGTCGC. Encoded protein: CASSQAGDSR. The whole CDR3 sequence reads CASSQAGDSRYTF.

About this clone: The sequence runs out 3 residues before the end of the CDR3; the remainder is reconstructed from the germline J gene. The chain couples TRBV19 to TRBJ1-1; D might be TRBD1 (6 bases). Germline V gives CDR1 LNHDA, CDR2 SQIVND (reference sequence). The CDR3 sequence is 15 residues long. V was trimmed by 2 bases and J by 4 bases, leaving 14 bases between them. Here the CDR3 reads CASSINRVIGTEAFF. The covered CDR3 bases are TGTGCCAGTAGTATAAACAGGGTAATAGGCACTGAA.

About this clone itself: The read terminates 3 residues before the CDR3 end, so the remaining end is supplied by the germline J gene. The chain couples TRBV7-3 to TRBJ2-1, with TRBD2 matching over 7 bases. CDR1 is SGHTA, CDR2 FQGTGA, per germline. This CDR3 has 19 amino acids. Trimming removed 1 base from V and 4 bases from J; junction bases left unmatched: 16. The CDR3: CASSLNSVEAGRGYNEQFF. Partial CDR3 DNA: TGTGCCAGCAGCTTAAATTCCGTAGAGGCGGGGCGGGGGTACAATGAG. The whole variable domain, remainder taken from reference TRBV7-3 and TRBJ2-1, is GAGVSQTPSNKVTEKGKYVELRCDPISGHTALYWYRQSLGQGPEFLIYFQGTGAADDSGLPNDRFFAVRPEGSVSTLKIQRTERGDSAVYLCASSLNSVEAGRGYNEQFFGPGTRLTVL.

Points on this clone: Read coverage stops 3 residues before the CDR3 terminus; the germline J gene supplies the remainder. The chain joins TRBV2 to TRBJ2-2; 8 nucleotides agree with TRBD1. The CDR3 consists of 18 residues. Per germline, CDR1 SNHLY and CDR2 FYNNEI. The CDR3 DNA, read in part, is TGTGCCAGCTCGTGGACAGGGACAGAGGGCGCAACTAATGAAAAG. It codes for CASSWTGTEGATNEK. In full, the CDR3 reads CASSWTGTEGATNEKLFF.

In the case of this clone: The read ends 3 residues shy of where the CDR3 ends; the end is completed using the germline J gene. The sample holds other DNA sequences that translate to the same CDR3. The chain combines TRBV18 with TRBJ1-2; no definite D call. CDR1 KGHSH and CDR2 LQKENI come from the germline V gene. The CDR3 covers 16 residues. The CDR3 protein is CASSPPDYLAKNIYTF. CDR3 DNA, as far as it was read: TGTGCCAGCTCCCCTCCGGACTATCTAGCCAAAAACATC.

For this clone: With the read ending 3 residues before the CDR3 end, the germline J gene is used to fill in that end. The V call is TRBV15, the J call TRBJ2-7; 8 nucleotides agree with TRBD2. Germline loops: CDR1 LNHNV, CDR2 YYDKDF (reference sequence). Unmatched junction bases numbered 3, after V lost 0 bases and J lost 2 bases. The CDR3 contains 15 residues. The CDR3 sequence: CATSRDGSGAYEQYF. Partial CDR3 DNA: TGTGCCACCAGCAGAGATGGTAGCGGGGCCTACGAG.

Details on this clone: Coverage ceases 3 residues before the CDR3 finishes, and the germline J gene fills in the end. V usage is TRBV6-2 or TRBV6-3 and J usage is TRBJ2-1, with 7 bases identical to TRBD2. Germline V lookup: CDR1 MNHEY, CDR2 SVGEGT. Germline trimming cut 11 bases from V and 9 bases from J; bases unmatched to any gene: 22. This CDR3 contains 16 residues. CDR3 residues: CASRGSGSSRSGEQFF. The CDR3 bases that were read are TGTGCCTCCCGAGGTAGCGGGTCCTCGAGATCCGGTGAG.

Details on this clone: The CDR3 end is not reached by the read, which stops 3 residues before it; the germline J gene fills it in. The J gene is TRBJ1-1, the V gene TRBV7-9; D gene unclear. The CDR3 runs to 11 residues. Germline CDR1 and CDR2: SEHNR and FQNEAQ (reference sequence). The CDR3 DNA, read in part, is TGTGCCAGCCGAGCGTTTGAGACA. It is translated as CASRAFET. The complete CDR3 sequence is CASRAFETAFF.

With regard to this clone: Read data end 3 residues before the CDR3 end; the end is taken from the germline J gene. This sequence joins TRBV6-1 and TRBJ2-6; 8 nucleotides line up with TRBD1. Germline values: CDR1 MNHNS, CDR2 SASEGT. V trimming: 2 bases; J trimming: 2 bases; junction bases outside the gene matches: 11. The CDR3 length is 19 residues. The part of the CDR3 DNA that was read is TGTGCCAGCAGTGAACACCGACAGGGGCGGAGAGCTGGGGCCAACGTC. This translates into CASSEHRQGRRAGANV. The whole CDR3 sequence reads CASSEHRQGRRAGANVLTF.

Remarks on this clone: Read sequence stops 3 residues before the CDR3 end, and the germline J gene provides the missing end. The rearrangement joins TRBV28 to TRBJ2-7; D might be TRBD2 (6 bases). V was shortened by 6 bases and J by 3 bases, with 27 bases between the two germline ends. Germline loops: CDR1 MDHEN, CDR2 SYDVKM. This CDR3 spans 18 amino acids. The part of the CDR3 DNA that was read is TGTGCCAGCAGCTTGGGGCGGATAGCGGAAATGTTACTCTACGAG. Encoded protein: CASSLGRIAEMLLYE. The complete CDR3 protein is CASSLGRIAEMLLYEQYF.

Regarding this clone: Read coverage stops 3 residues before the CDR3 terminus; the germline J gene supplies the remainder. This sequence joins TRBV7-9 and TRBJ2-3; 8 bases map to TRBD2. The germline V gene has CDR1 SEHNR and CDR2 FQNEAQ (reference sequence). The CDR3 runs 13 residues. Trimming took 8 bases from V and 2 from J; bases not matched to a gene: 3. CDR3: CASGLAHTDTQYF. CDR3 DNA, as far as it was read: TGTGCCAGCGGACTAGCCCACACAGATACG.

Points on this clone: Read data end 3 residues before the CDR3 end; the end is taken from the germline J gene. The V call is TRBV7-8, the J call TRBJ1-1; D might be TRBD1 (5 bases). The germline gives CDR1 SGHVS, CDR2 FQNEAQ. Trimming pared 0 bases from V and 3 bases from J, leaving 14 bases between. The CDR3 is made up of 16 amino acids. CDR3 protein: CASSLAPRAADTEAFF. CDR3 DNA, as far as it was read: TGTGCCAGCAGCTTAGCGCCCAGGGCGGCGGACACTGAA. Full variable domain (missing parts from reference TRBV7-8 and TRBJ1-1): GAGVSQSPRYKVAKRGQDVALRCDPISGHVSLFWYQQALGQGPEFLTYFQNEAQLDKSGLPSDRFFAERPEGSVSTLKIQRTQQEDSAVYLCASSLAPRAADTEAFFGQGTRLTVV.

In regard to this clone: The read stops 3 residues short of the end of the CDR3; the missing end is completed from the germline J gene. The chain has TRBV6-1 and TRBJ1-3; D is undetermined. The germline V gene encodes CDR1 MNHNS and CDR2 SASEGT. This CDR3 is built from 13 residues. With 8 bases removed from V and 0 bases from J, the gap between germline ends came to 8 bases. The CDR3 reads CASGVLSGNTIYF. The covered CDR3 bases are TGTGCCAGCGGTGTCCTCTCTGGAAACACC.

With respect to this clone: The DNA ends 3 residues before the CDR3 does, and the rest of the CDR3 is filled in from the germline J gene. The chain is built from TRBV18 and TRBJ1-1; D is possibly TRBD1 (5 bases). V was clipped by 0 bases and J by 0 bases, with 11 bases between them. This CDR3 is built from 16 residues. The germline V gene encodes CDR1 KGHSH and CDR2 LQKENI. The covered CDR3 bases are TGTGCCAGCTCACCACCTAAGGGGTTAATGAACACTGAA. Protein sequence: CASSPPKGLMNTE. The complete CDR3 protein is CASSPPKGLMNTEAFF. Supplemented by reference TRBV18 and TRBJ1-1, the full variable domain reads NAGVMQNPRHLVRRRGQEARLRCSPMKGHSHVYWYRQLPEEGLKFMVYLQKENIIDESGMPKERFSAEFPKEGPSILRIQQVVRGDSAAYFCASSPPKGLMNTEAFFGQGTRLTVV.

The CDR3 loop is CASSLAGFSYNEQFF. The DNA read from the CDR3 is TGTGCCAGCAGTTTAGCAGGGTTCTCCTACAATGAG. V and J are TRBV28 and TRBJ2-1, with TRBD1 as a possible D gene (5 bases). The read ends 3 residues early relative to the CDR3; the germline J gene fills the gap. The CDR3 loop spans 15 amino acids. V was pared by 2 bases and J by 0 bases, with 8 bases between. The germline V gene has CDR1 MDHEN and CDR2 SYDVKM.

On this clone: The sequence runs out 3 residues before the end of the CDR3; the remainder is reconstructed from the germline J gene. The chain couples TRBV30 to TRBJ1-2; TRBD1 might be the D (6 bases). V lost 1 base and J 4 bases, leaving 19 bases between the germline ends. From germline, CDR1 is GTSNPN and CDR2 SVGIG (reference sequence). This CDR3 is 16 amino acids long. Partial CDR3 DNA: TGTGCCTGGAGTGGTGGGACACCGACTTTGGGCTATGGC. It encodes CAWSGGTPTLGYG. The full CDR3 sequence reads CAWSGGTPTLGYGYTF.

Comment on this clone: The read gets to within 3 residues of the CDR3 end, and the germline J gene fills in the rest. The chain couples TRBV2 to TRBJ2-2; tentatively, D is TRBD1 (6 bases). The CDR3 is made up of 15 amino acids. CDR1 is SNHLY, CDR2 FYNNEI, per germline. V was cut by 5 bases and J by 0 bases, with 10 bases left in between. Here the CDR3 reads CASSWTEPNTGELFF. The CDR3 DNA, read in part, is TGTGCCAGCAGTTGGACAGAGCCGAACACCGGGGAG.

This clone shows up as medium-sized by frequency. The read comes to an end 3 residues before the CDR3 does, leaving the germline J gene to fill in the end. The chain joins TRBV2 to TRBJ2-1; 9 nucleotides align to TRBD1. The CDR3 spans 14 residues. V lost 5 bases to trimming and J lost 7 bases; unmatched junction nucleotides: 6. Germline V CDR1 and CDR2: SNHLY, FYNNEI. CDR3 loop: CASSPGTGWNEQFF. The DNA read from the CDR3 is TGTGCCAGCAGTCCCGGGACAGGGTGGAATGAG.

On this clone: The DNA ends 3 residues before the CDR3 does, and the rest of the CDR3 is filled in from the germline J gene. The V call is TRBV7-9, the J call TRBJ2-2; a weak D match, TRBD2 (5 bases). This CDR3 has 13 amino acids. The germline V gene encodes CDR1 SEHNR and CDR2 FQNEAQ (reference sequence). The V and J ends lost 3 bases and 6 bases respectively, with 8 bases between them. CDR3 bases read: TGTGCCAGCAGCTTGGACTTTTCCGGGGAG. Translation: CASSLDFSGE. The whole CDR3 protein reads CASSLDFSGELFF.

For this clone: With the read ending 3 residues before the CDR3 end, the germline J gene is used to fill in that end. The chain joins TRBV7-2 to TRBJ1-2, with D uncertain. V lost 2 bases, J lost 4 bases, and 8 bases lay in between. This CDR3 region has 13 residues. CDR1 and CDR2 (germline): SGHTA, FQGNSA. CDR3 loop: CASSLSELYGYTF. The covered CDR3 bases are TGTGCCAGCAGCTTATCCGAACTCTATGGC.

Turning to this clone: The missing CDR3 end, 3 residues past where the read stops, is filled in from the germline J gene. This chain connects TRBV5-1 to TRBJ2-7; TRBD2 matches at 8 bases. Germline-derived CDR1 and CDR2 are SGHRS and YFSETQ. This CDR3 spans 15 amino acids. The V segment lost 4 bases and the J segment 2 bases; nucleotides outside the gene matches: 8. The CDR3 here is CASSPSGGGPYEQYF. The covered CDR3 bases are TGCGCCAGCAGCCCGAGCGGGGGTGGGCCCTACGAG.

This clone is classed as medium-sized by frequency. The missing CDR3 end, 3 residues past where the read stops, is filled in from the germline J gene. V and J are TRBV29-1 and TRBJ2-3; possible D gene TRBD1, 6 bases. The CDR3 length is 16 residues. V lost 5 bases and J lost 1, with 19 bases in between. The germline V gene has CDR1 SQVTM and CDR2 ANQGSEA. The CDR3 loop is CSVLRLQGSRTDTQYF. Partial CDR3 DNA: TGCAGCGTTCTCCGCTTACAGGGCTCCCGCACAGATACG.

Worth noting for this clone: The CDR3 extends 3 residues past the end of the read, so its final part is completed from the germline J gene. The J gene is TRBJ2-1, the V gene TRBV11-2, with D hard to call. From germline, CDR1 is SGHAT and CDR2 FQNNGV. The length of the CDR3 is 13 residues. V shed 5 bases and J shed 9 bases, with 14 bases lying between them. CDR3 bases read: TGTGCCAGCAGCGACCAGACTGACGGTGAG. It codes for CASSDQTDGE. The CDR3, in full, reads CASSDQTDGEQFF.